These 5 T cell receptor beta chains came from one sample sequenced in a study of beta chain features in type 1 diabetes. Expressed TCRB transcripts were sequenced, since all the RNA that had been isolated was reverse transcribed. Some clones are missing from TCRdb's copy, which holds only in-frame ones; the method was immunoSEQ multiplex PCR. Here the sample spans about 620,000 clones, about a sixth being singletons. Sequenced sample: naive CD4+ T cells from blood. These receptors all stem from a man aged 18 to 30 in good health.

The V gene is TRBV7-2, the J gene TRBJ2-1; D is undetermined. The CDR3 is 14 residues long. Germline V CDR1 and CDR2: SGHTA, FQGNSA. V dropped 1 base and J dropped 4 bases, with 8 bases sitting between them. CDR3 DNA: TGTGCCAGCAGCTTAGAGCCAGCTTACAATGAGCAGTTCTTC. It is translated as CASSLEPAYNEQFF.

This clone was detected only a few times. This chain links TRBV10-3 with TRBJ2-1, with 8 bases that match TRBD1. After removal of 6 bases from V and 7 bases from J, the junction contained 11 bases not matched to a gene. The CDR3 has 15 residues. The V gene's germline CDR1 is ENHRY and CDR2 SYGVKD. The CDR3 DNA follows: TGTGCCATCAGCCCAGGACAGGGAAGGATAAATGAGCAGTTCTTC. This translates into CAISPGQGRINEQFF.

In this sample, this clone turned up a few times. The V gene is TRBV4-3, the J gene TRBJ2-1; TRBD2 matches at 14 bases. CDR3 length equals 20 residues. CDR1 and CDR2 (germline): LGHNA, YSLEER. After removal of 4 bases from V and 0 bases from J, the junction contained 11 bases not matched to a gene. CDR3 region: CASSLRGTSGSFRSYNEQFF. In nucleotides, the CDR3 is TGCGCCAGCAGCCTAAGGGGGACTAGCGGGAGTTTCCGCTCCTACAATGAGCAGTTCTTC.

This sequence joins TRBV21-1 and TRBJ1-6. TRBV21-1 corresponds to a pseudogene. CDR3 length equals 12 residues. The CDR3 nucleotides are TGTGCCAGCAGCGTATATGAGGAGCGTTCTCACTTT. This translates into CASSVYEERSHF.

The chain combines TRBV21-1 with TRBJ2-1; the table's TRBD2 call for D was not verified on the DNA. TRBV21-1 represents a pseudogene. The CDR3 spans 15 residues. CDR3 DNA: TGTGCCAGCAGCAAAGCTCCCCCGGGTGCATGGGAGCAGTTCTTC. Translated, it gives CASSKAPPGAWEQFF.